What follows are 25 T cell receptor beta chains derived from one specimen sequenced in a study of CD4 T cells in relation to SARS-CoV-2 and coronaviruses. Their antigens are not known. Unexposed donor CD4+ T cells date from about 2011-2018, before the COVID-19 pandemic. Isolation of CD4+ T cells took place after less than twelve days in culture. Profiled with immunoSEQ multiplex PCR; TCRdb holds only in-frame clones, not every one. This sample yields more than 25,000 clones, of which nearly 80% are seen a single time; around 20% belongs to the top ten. Source material: CD4+ T cells from PBMCs, cultured in vitro. Receptor source: a human donor in good health.

The gene calls are TRBV9 and TRBJ1-5, with D perhaps matching TRBD1 (5 bases). There are 15 residues in the CDR3. The germline V gene has CDR1 SGDLS and CDR2 YYNGEE. Trimming shortened V by 2 bases and J by 5 bases, and 14 bases separated the two germline ends. In nucleotides, the CDR3 is TGTGCCAGCAGCGTCCTGGGGACGCCAGATCAGCCCCAGCATTTT. Protein: CASSVLGTPDQPQHF.

The chain joins TRBV7-2 to TRBJ2-7; unclear D gene. Germline V gene data show CDR1 as SGHTA and CDR2 as FQGNSA. V dropped 5 bases and J dropped 4 bases, with 9 bases sitting between them. The CDR3 runs to 12 residues. This chain's CDR3 is CASSRNNYEQYF. CDR3 nucleotides: TGTGCCAGCAGCCGAAACAATTACGAGCAGTACTTC.

The chain employs TRBV6-5 and TRBJ2-5, with 9 bases matching TRBD2. The CDR3 consists of 16 residues. The germline CDR1 and CDR2 sequences are MNHEY and SVGAGI. The J segment lost 2 bases and the V segment lost 1 base, leaving 5 bases of the junction unmatched. The DNA of the CDR3 is TGTGCCAGCAGTTACTGGGCTAGCGGGGAACAAGAGACCCAGTACTTC. Translation gives CASSYWASGEQETQYF.

This chain uses TRBV9 with TRBJ2-3; D possibly uses TRBD1 or TRBD2 (5 bases each). This CDR3 comprises 16 residues. CDR1 SGDLS and CDR2 YYNGEE come from the germline V gene. The V end was cut by 0 bases, the J end by 2 bases, with 13 bases between. CDR3 nucleotides: TGTGCCAGCAGCGTAGGGTTGGGGGAGACCACAGATACGCAGTATTTT. It is translated as CASSVGLGETTDTQYF.

The rearrangement uses TRBV3-1 (or the pseudogene TRBV3-2) and TRBJ2-2; the D gene is possibly TRBD1 (6 bases). Germline CDR1 reads LGHDT; CDR2 reads YNNKEL (reference sequence). Trimming left V 8 bases short and J 5 bases short, with 12 bases between. The CDR3 has 13 amino acids. CDR3 sequence: CASDQQGTGELFF. CDR3 nucleotide sequence: TGTGCCAGCGACCAACAGGGAACCGGGGAGCTGTTTTTT.

This chain connects TRBV5-6 to TRBJ2-5, with TRBD2 identical over 12 bases. J lost 4 bases, V lost 1 base, and 2 bases had no gene match. The CDR3 is 15 residues long. Per germline, CDR1 SGHDT and CDR2 YYEEEE. CDR3 region: CASSLPLAGGETQYF. CDR3 DNA sequence: TGTGCCAGCAGCTTGCCACTAGCGGGAGGAGAGACCCAGTACTTC. The full variable domain, rest sourced from reference TRBV5-6 and TRBJ2-5, is DAGVTQSPTHLIKTRGQQVTLRCSPKSGHDTVSWYQQALGQGPQFIFQYYEEEERQRGNFPDRFSGHQFPNYSSELNVNALLLGDSALYLCASSLPLAGGETQYFGPGTRLLVL.

This clone has a single count. The chain employs TRBV7-9 and TRBJ2-1; 9 nucleotides match TRBD1. Germline CDR1 and CDR2: SEHNR and FQNEAQ (reference sequence). The CDR3 has 16 amino acids. V trimming: 1 base; J trimming: 9 bases; junction bases outside the gene matches: 10. CDR3 sequence (DNA): TGTGCCAGCAGCTTAGTGTTGGGGACAGGGTTTGTTGAGCAGTTCTTC. Translated: CASSLVLGTGFVEQFF.

The chain uses TRBV6-5 and TRBJ2-3; D assignment may be TRBD1 or TRBD2 (5 bases each). CDR3 length: 13 residues. Looked up from germline, CDR1 is MNHEY and CDR2 is SVGAGI. Trimming removed 11 bases from V and 1 base from J, with 13 bases in between. The CDR3 nucleotides are TGTGCCGGATCGGGGCAGGGCACAGATACGCAGTATTTT. This codes for CAGSGQGTDTQYF.

The CDR3 region is CASSLIGSLDTQYF. CDR3 in DNA: TGTGCCAGCAGCTTAATAGGGTCGCTCGATACGCAGTATTTT. This sequence joins TRBV7-8 and TRBJ2-3, with D unresolved. Germline values: CDR1 SGHVS, CDR2 FQNEAQ. Trimming left V 2 bases short and J 6 bases short, with 12 bases between. This CDR3 comprises 14 residues.

The chain is built from TRBV12-5 and TRBJ1-4; D not resolved. Germline CDR1 LGHNT, CDR2 FRNRAP. The CDR3 is 12 amino acids. V was clipped by 9 bases and J by 4 bases, with 9 bases between them. DNA for the CDR3: TGTGCTAGCTCGCGGGGTAATGAAAAACTGTTTTTT. Amino acids: CASSRGNEKLFF.

In nucleotides, the CDR3 is TGTGCCAGCAGGGTAGGGACTACCTACGAGCAGTACTTC. Its translation: CASRVGTTYEQYF. V is TRBV6-5 and J is TRBJ2-7; 7 bases align to TRBD2. The CDR3 sequence is 13 residues long. V gave up 6 bases and J gave up 2 bases; unmatched junction bases: 4. The germline gives CDR1 MNHEY, CDR2 SVGAGI.

This rearrangement joins TRBV19 to TRBJ2-7, with TRBD1 identical over 7 bases. There are 14 residues in the CDR3. Germline V gene lookup returns CDR1 LNHDA and CDR2 SQIVND (reference sequence). The V gene end was trimmed by 3 bases and the J gene end by 4 bases; junction bases not matched to a gene: 6. CDR3 coding DNA: TGTGCCAGTAGTATCCACACAGGGGAATACGAGCAGTACTTC. This gives the protein CASSIHTGEYEQYF.

The chain combines TRBV6-2 or TRBV6-3 with TRBJ2-1; D perhaps matches TRBD1 (5 bases). Germline V lookup: CDR1 MNHEY, CDR2 SVGEGT. This CDR3 has 16 residues. Trimming shortened V by 2 bases and J by 4 bases, and 15 bases separated the two germline ends. The DNA for the CDR3 is TGTGCCAGCAGTTACCCCGACAGAGCCCTTTACAATGAGCAGTTCTTC. Its translation is CASSYPDRALYNEQFF.

The chain recombines TRBV29-1 with TRBJ2-5, with 8 bases that match TRBD2. Looked up from germline, CDR1 is SQVTM and CDR2 is ANQGSEA. After removal of 6 bases from V and 3 bases from J, the junction contained 6 bases not matched to a gene. The CDR3 length is 13 residues. CDR3 nucleotides: TGCAGCGTCCCTACCGGGGGGGAAGAGACCCAGTACTTC. Its protein product is CSVPTGGEETQYF.

This clone was picked up one time. This sequence joins TRBV5-1 and TRBJ2-1, with D perhaps TRBD2 (6 bases). With 0 bases removed from V and 8 bases from J, the gap between germline ends came to 15 bases. Germline V gives CDR1 SGHRS, CDR2 YFSETQ. The CDR3 runs 15 residues. Here the CDR3 reads CASSLGVSWGDEQFF. CDR3 DNA: TGCGCCAGCAGCTTGGGTGTCAGTTGGGGGGATGAGCAGTTCTTC.

This chain connects TRBV18 to TRBJ2-5, with 7 bases lining up with TRBD2. This CDR3 region has 15 residues. The germline V gene encodes CDR1 KGHSH and CDR2 LQKENI. The V segment lost 0 bases and the J segment 2 bases; nucleotides outside the gene matches: 3. Written as DNA, the CDR3 is TGTGCCAGCTCACCACCGAACGGGGGGCAAGAGACCCAGTACTTC. This translates into CASSPPNGGQETQYF.

The chain uses TRBV6-5 and TRBJ1-5, with D maybe TRBD1 (5 bases). The CDR3 loop spans 15 amino acids. Germline loops: CDR1 MNHEY, CDR2 SVGAGI. Deletions cut 7 bases from V and 5 bases from J, with 18 bases between. Here the CDR3 DNA reads TGTGCCAGCACGGCAGGGCCGAAAGGCGATCAGCCCCAGCATTTT. Encoded protein: CASTAGPKGDQPQHF.

J is TRBJ1-2 and V is TRBV4-1, with D possibly matching TRBD1 (5 bases). CDR1 is MGHRA, CDR2 YSYEKL, per germline. This CDR3 region has 15 residues. Trimming stripped 5 bases from V and 4 bases from J, with 17 bases between. DNA for the CDR3: TGCGCCAGCAGCACCCCCAGGGAGTTGGGCTATGGCTACACCTTC. This translates into CASSTPRELGYGYTF.

The chain is built from TRBV11-3 and TRBJ1-2, with D possibly matching TRBD1 (6 bases). Trimming left V 0 bases short and J 2 bases short, with 28 bases between. CDR1 is SGHNT and CDR2 is YENEEA in the germline V gene. This CDR3 is 21 amino acids long. The DNA for the CDR3 is TGTGCCAGCAGCTTAGACCCTCCCGTACAGGGTCTAAGGCGAAGGAACTATGGCTACACCTTC. Encoded protein: CASSLDPPVQGLRRRNYGYTF.

V and J are TRBV18 and TRBJ1-2, with D tentatively TRBD1 (6 bases). This CDR3 has 13 residues. Trimming left V 2 bases short and J 7 bases short, with 11 bases between. Per germline, CDR1 KGHSH and CDR2 LQKENI. CDR3 protein: CASSPYRAGGYTF. The CDR3 nucleotides read TGTGCCAGCTCACCATACAGGGCCGGTGGCTACACCTTC.

V usage is TRBV9 and J usage is TRBJ2-3, with a possible D match to TRBD2 (6 bases). Germline CDR1 SGDLS, CDR2 YYNGEE. The CDR3 consists of 16 residues. The V end was cut by 4 bases, the J end by 0 bases, with 15 bases between. CDR3 sequence: CASSQGLNPSTDTQYF. CDR3 DNA sequence: TGTGCCAGCAGCCAGGGACTTAATCCTAGCACAGATACGCAGTATTTT.

The V call is TRBV4-3, the J call TRBJ1-2, with 10 bases aligning to TRBD1. CDR1 is LGHNA, CDR2 YSLEER, per germline. The CDR3 loop spans 15 amino acids. V was clipped by 0 bases and J by 3 bases; unmatched bases: 1. The DNA for the CDR3 is TGCGCCAGCAGCCAAGAGGGGACAGGGGACTATGGCTACACCTTC. Its translation: CASSQEGTGDYGYTF.

This chain's CDR3 is CASSWTSGGSTDTQYF. CDR3 nucleotides: TGCGCCAGCAGCTGGACTAGCGGGGGGAGCACAGATACGCAGTATTTT. J is TRBJ2-3 and V is TRBV5-1, with TRBD2 matching over 14 bases. Germline assignment: CDR1 SGHRS and CDR2 YFSETQ. The trim removed 3 bases at V and 0 bases at J, leaving 0 bases unmatched. The CDR3 is made up of 16 amino acids.

The chain is built from TRBV12-5 and TRBJ2-5; D is possibly TRBD1 (6 bases). CDR3 length equals 14 residues. Germline CDR1 LGHNT, CDR2 FRNRAP. The V gene lost 5 bases and the J gene lost 2 bases, with 12 bases spanning the gap. The CDR3 spells CASGPGTQQETQYF. DNA of the CDR3: TGTGCTAGTGGTCCGGGGACACAACAAGAGACCCAGTACTTC.

The chain has TRBV6-2 or TRBV6-3 and TRBJ2-7; the D gene is possibly TRBD1 (5 bases). This CDR3 comprises 14 residues. Per the germline V gene, CDR1 is MNHEY and CDR2 is SVGEGT. V was clipped by 2 bases and J by 5 bases, with 13 bases between them. DNA of the CDR3: TGTGCCAGCAGTTACGGGGCAGCGTTCGACGAGCAGTACTTC. It is translated as CASSYGAAFDEQYF.